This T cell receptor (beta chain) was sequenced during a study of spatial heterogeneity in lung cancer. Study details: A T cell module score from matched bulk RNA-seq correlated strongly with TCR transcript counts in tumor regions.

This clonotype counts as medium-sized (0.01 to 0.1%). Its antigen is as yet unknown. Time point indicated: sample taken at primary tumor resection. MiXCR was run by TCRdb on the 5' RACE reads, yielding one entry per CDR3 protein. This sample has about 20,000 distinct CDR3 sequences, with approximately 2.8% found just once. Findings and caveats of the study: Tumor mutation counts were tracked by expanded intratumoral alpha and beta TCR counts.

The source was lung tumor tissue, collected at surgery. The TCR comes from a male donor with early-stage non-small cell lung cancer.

CDR3 amino acids: CASSQGREETQYF. The CDR3 region has the DNA TGTGCCAGCAGCCAAGGAAGGGAAGAGACCCAGTACTTC. The chain uses TRBV4-2 and TRBJ2-5; no firm D call. Trimming took off 1 base at V and 3 bases at J, with 6 bases between the two ends. Germline V gene sequence: CDR1 LGHNA, CDR2 YNFKEQ. The CDR3 has 13 residues.